This TCR beta chain is from a study of CD8 T cells in ankylosing spondylitis. Study-level results: One TCR beta motif, made up of several highly homologous variants, appeared characteristic of ankylosing spondylitis blood.

The CDR3 is 16 residues long. Germline values: CDR1 LNHNV, CDR2 YYDKDF (reference sequence). The V and J ends lost 5 bases and 7 bases, in that order; junction bases with no gene match: 12. A single record per CDR3 protein comes from TCRdb applying MiXCR to the 5' RACE reads. The sample records about 240,000 distinct CDR3 sequences, less than 10% being singletons. This clonotype was detected many times. Its cognate antigen is unknown. Source material: blood, either unsorted or a sorted T cell fraction (not recorded which). V usage is TRBV15 and J usage is TRBJ2-1; 9 bases line up with TRBD1. The source of this sequence is a male donor with ankylosing spondylitis or in good health (not recorded which). The DNA for the CDR3 is TGTGCCACCAGCTCGATCTGGACAGGGGAAGGTAATGAGCAGTTCTTC. This translates into CATSSIWTGEGNEQFF.